This TCR beta chain was recorded in a study of CD8 T cells in ankylosing spondylitis. This clonotype was recorded at least ten times. Its antigen is not known. From the 5' RACE reads, TCRdb called clonotypes with MiXCR, one entry per CDR3 protein. The data contain 250,000 to 400,000 distinct CDR3 sequences, around 10% of them singletons. Study results and caveats: Disease-associated clonotypes exhibited CD8+ identity and were relatively infrequent in peripheral blood. Significant enrichment of disease-linked clones was reportedly seen in matched ankylosing spondylitis synovial fluid.

The sequencing sample was made of blood, either unsorted or a sorted T cell fraction (not recorded which). This TCR was recovered from a female donor with ankylosing spondylitis or in good health (not recorded which).

Written as DNA, the CDR3 is TGTGCCAGCAGCTTTAGTCTAGCGGGGGGTACCAATGAGCAGTTCTTC. Its translation is CASSFSLAGGTNEQFF. The V and J genes are TRBV7-2 and TRBJ2-1, with 11 bases aligning to TRBD2. The V gene's germline CDR1 is SGHTA and CDR2 FQGNSA. This CDR3 is built from 16 residues. V lost 3 bases, J lost 6 bases, and 7 bases stayed unmatched.